The 13 T cell receptor beta chains given below trace back to one sample, sequenced in a study of graft-versus-host responses after intestinal transplantation. Antigens for these TCRs are unknown. Generated by immunoSEQ multiplex PCR, the TCRdb table keeps only in-frame clones and is missing some. The sample gives roughly 97,000 clones, about 90% of which show up once; around 0.96% is in the top ten. Specimen: unstimulated CD4+ T cells sorted from spleen or lymph node cells, collected before intestinal transplant. The receptors stem from a human donor who received an intestinal transplant.

This clone has just one count. The rearrangement uses TRBV6-5 and TRBJ1-1; 7 bases fit TRBD1. J was trimmed by 3 bases and V by 4 bases; bases with no gene match: 8. The length of the CDR3 is 15 residues. Germline V gene lookup returns CDR1 MNHEY and CDR2 SVGAGI. Here the CDR3 reads CASSLRQGRHTEAFF. As DNA, the CDR3 is TGTGCCAGCAGTTTAAGACAGGGAAGGCACACTGAAGCTTTCTTT.

V usage is TRBV5-1 and J usage is TRBJ2-2; TRBD1 matches 9 bases. CDR1 is SGHRS, CDR2 YFSETQ, per germline. J gave up 7 bases and V 6 bases, and 7 bases lay outside the gene matches. This CDR3 comprises 14 residues. The CDR3 here is CASTGTGHDGELFF. CDR3 DNA sequence: TGCGCCAGCACCGGGACAGGGCATGACGGGGAGCTGTTTTTT.

V gene TRBV6-6 combines with J gene TRBJ2-4; TRBD2 matches at 7 bases. CDR3 size: 14 residues. Trimming cost V 6 bases and J 9 bases; bases outside gene matches: 11. Germline V gene sequence: CDR1 MNHNY, CDR2 SVGAGI (reference sequence). The CDR3 protein is CASSRRGGEGIQYF. CDR3 nucleotides: TGTGCCAGCAGCCGACGTGGAGGGGAGGGCATTCAGTACTTC.

The chain couples TRBV5-1 to TRBJ2-5; 8 bases agree with TRBD2. The CDR3 has 14 residues. Germline V gives CDR1 SGHRS, CDR2 YFSETQ. Trimming removed 6 bases from V and 4 bases from J; junction bases left unmatched: 8. Here the CDR3 reads CASTSRGGRETQYF. DNA for the CDR3: TGCGCCAGCACCTCTCGGGGGGGGCGAGAGACCCAGTACTTC. Variable domain in full (rest from reference TRBV5-1 and TRBJ2-5): KAGVTQTPRYLIKTRGQQVTLSCSPISGHRSVSWYQQTPGQGLQFLFEYFSETQRNKGNFPGRFSGRQFSNSRSEMNVSTLELGDSALYLCASTSRGGRETQYFGPGTRLLVL.

This sequence joins TRBV6-4 and TRBJ2-6; D is unclear. V was cut by 3 bases and J by 0 bases, with 3 bases left in between. In germline, CDR1 is MRHNA, CDR2 SNTAGT. This CDR3 is 14 amino acids long. As DNA, the CDR3 is TGTGCCAGCAGTGAGCGCTCTGGGGCCAACGTCCTGACTTTC. Its protein is CASSERSGANVLTF.

The J gene is TRBJ1-2, the V gene TRBV6-5; D call uncertain. V shed 8 bases and J shed 3 bases, with 10 bases lying between them. CDR1 is MNHEY and CDR2 is SVGAGI in the germline V gene. CDR3 size: 12 residues. The CDR3 DNA sequence: TGTGCCAGCGCGACGGTTTACTATGGCTACACCTTC. This encodes CASATVYYGYTF.

The V call is TRBV5-1, the J call TRBJ2-7, with D uncertain. Germline CDR1 and CDR2: SGHRS and YFSETQ. Between the trimmed V and J ends, which lost 0 bases and 5 bases, there was a span of 6 bases. The CDR3 contains 12 residues. The DNA for the CDR3 is TGCGCCAGCAGCTTGGCCCAAGACGAGCAGTACTTC. Translation gives CASSLAQDEQYF.

The chain couples TRBV5-6 to TRBJ1-5; possible D gene TRBD1, 6 bases. The germline V gene has CDR1 SGHDT and CDR2 YYEEEE. V was cut by 1 base and J by 4 bases, with 9 bases left in between. The CDR3 covers 14 residues. The CDR3 spells CASSLLGGNQPQHF. The DNA of the CDR3 is TGTGCCAGCAGCTTGTTAGGGGGTAATCAGCCCCAGCATTTT.

The chain uses TRBV2 and TRBJ2-7; D is unresolved. Trimming pared 7 bases from V and 2 bases from J, leaving 12 bases between. This CDR3 region has 13 residues. From germline, CDR1 is SNHLY and CDR2 FYNNEI. The chain's CDR3 is CASTPTRTYEQYF. The CDR3, as DNA: TGTGCCAGCACGCCGACCCGGACCTACGAGCAGTACTTC.

The V and J genes are TRBV2 and TRBJ1-2, with unresolved D. Deletions cut 4 bases from V and 1 base from J, with 10 bases between. The CDR3 extends over 14 amino acids. Germline CDR1 and CDR2: SNHLY and FYNNEI. The CDR3 spells CASSVRIFNYGYTF. CDR3 in DNA: TGTGCCAGCAGTGTGAGAATCTTTAACTATGGCTACACCTTC.

This chain joins TRBV5-1 and TRBJ2-3, with 8 bases lining up with TRBD1. Trimming took 4 bases from V and 2 from J; bases not matched to a gene: 6. The CDR3 is 15 amino acids. CDR1 is SGHRS and CDR2 is YFSETQ in the germline V gene. CDR3 sequence: CASSLGQGVTDTQYF. In DNA, the CDR3 is TGCGCCAGCAGCCTAGGACAGGGAGTCACAGATACGCAGTATTTT.

The chain recombines TRBV6-6 with TRBJ2-7; D might be TRBD1 or TRBD2, each matching 5 bases. Germline V lookup: CDR1 MNHNY, CDR2 SVGAGI (reference sequence). This CDR3 contains 12 residues. Between the trimmed V and J ends, which lost 6 bases and 6 bases, there was a span of 12 bases. CDR3 sequence: CASRASGTEQYF. CDR3 coding DNA: TGTGCCAGCAGAGCCTCAGGGACCGAGCAGTACTTC.

This rearrangement joins TRBV10-3 to TRBJ1-2, with D tentatively TRBD1 (6 bases). In germline, CDR1 is ENHRY, CDR2 SYGVKD. V was clipped by 6 bases and J by 3 bases, with 14 bases between them. The CDR3 runs 14 residues. CDR3 sequence: CAIRLAGEDYGYTF. CDR3 DNA sequence: TGTGCCATCAGGCTGGCAGGGGAAGACTATGGCTACACCTTC.